One sample yielded the 18 T cell receptor beta chains listed below, sequenced in a study of blood T cells in healthy people across ages. The authors ran a second PCR of about 6 to 11 cycles using a sample-barcoded 5' primer and a J-beta primer mix. MiXCR, run by TCRdb on the 5' RACE reads, gives a single entry per CDR3 protein. The data hold almost 300,000 distinct CDR3 sequences, with 27% observed a single time. The sequencing sample was made of blood. The receptors were sampled from an older woman in good health.

The CDR3 nucleotides are TGTGCCAGCAGCTTAAGTCCGCCCCGTGCGGGAAGCACAGATACGCAGTATTTT. Protein sequence: CASSLSPPRAGSTDTQYF. V is TRBV7-3 and J is TRBJ2-3; possibly TRBD2 for D (6 bases). The CDR3 spans 18 residues. With 1 base removed from V and 0 bases from J, the gap between germline ends came to 17 bases. Per the germline V gene, CDR1 is SGHTA and CDR2 is FQGTGA.

This clonotype was counted between two and nine times. The rearrangement uses TRBV18 and TRBJ2-1, with D perhaps assigned TRBD1 or TRBD2 (5 bases each). This CDR3 contains 16 residues. Trimming pared 0 bases from V and 5 bases from J, leaving 14 bases between. Looked up from germline, CDR1 is KGHSH and CDR2 is LQKENI. The CDR3: CASSPPGGGRDNEQFF. In DNA form, the CDR3 reads TGTGCCAGCTCACCACCTGGGGGTGGCCGGGACAATGAGCAGTTCTTC.

This clonotype was counted a few times. The chain has TRBV20-1 and TRBJ2-7, with D uncertain. V dropped 2 bases and J dropped 6 bases, with 8 bases sitting between them. The CDR3 extends over 11 amino acids. Germline values: CDR1 DFQATT, CDR2 SNEGSKA (reference sequence). CDR3 sequence reads: CSARTNLEQYF. CDR3 in DNA: TGCAGTGCTAGAACAAACCTCGAGCAGTACTTC.

CDR3 sequence reads: CASSLKVATGELFF. The CDR3 DNA reads as TGTGCCAGCAGCTTGAAGGTAGCGACCGGGGAGCTGTTTTTT. The chain has TRBV3-1 and TRBJ2-2; possible D gene TRBD2, 5 bases. Germline lookup yields CDR1 LGHDT and CDR2 YNNKEL (reference sequence). Trimming left V 5 bases short and J 5 bases short, with 12 bases between. The CDR3 is made up of 14 amino acids.

This clonotype showed up just a few times. The J gene is TRBJ2-1, the V gene TRBV29-1; 11 bases align to TRBD2. CDR1 is SQVTM, CDR2 ANQGSEA, per germline. V gave up 5 bases and J gave up 4 bases; unmatched junction bases: 4. The CDR3 totals 14 residues. Written as DNA, the CDR3 is TGCAGCGTTCAGGGGACTAGCGGATACAATGAGCAGTTCTTC. This translates into CSVQGTSGYNEQFF.

The count of this clonotype is one. The V call is TRBV3-1, the J call TRBJ2-5; 8 bases align to TRBD1. The last part of the DNA fits TRBJ2-1 better; the J call may be wrong. The CDR3 covers 13 residues. Germline V lookup: CDR1 LGHDT, CDR2 YNNKEL (reference sequence). The CDR3 region is CASSQRQGNEQFF. CDR3 bases: TGTGCCAGCAGCCAGCGACAGGGGAATGAGCAGTTCTTC.

V and J are TRBV2 and TRBJ1-4; D is perhaps TRBD1 (5 bases). In germline, CDR1 is SNHLY, CDR2 FYNNEI. The CDR3 length is 13 residues. The V end was cut by 11 bases, the J end by 8 bases, with 18 bases between. CDR3 coding DNA: TGTGCCGGGAGGGGCAGGCTGGGAGAAAAACTGTTTTTT. It is translated as CAGRGRLGEKLFF.

This clonotype turned up a few times. The chain links TRBV7-2 to TRBJ1-1; D unclear. CDR3 length: 15 amino acids. Germline V gene data show CDR1 as SGHTA and CDR2 as FQGNSA. The V and J ends lost 0 bases and 0 bases respectively, with 8 bases between them. DNA for the CDR3: TGTGCCAGCAGCTTAGCGAGCCTGTTGAACACTGAAGCTTTCTTT. Its translation: CASSLASLLNTEAFF. Full variable domain (rest looked up from reference TRBV7-2 and TRBJ1-1): GAGVSQSPSNKVTEKGKDVELRCDPISGHTALYWYRQSLGQGLEFLIYFQGNSAPDKSGLPSDRFSAERTGGSVSTLTIQRTQQEDSAVYLCASSLASLLNTEAFFGQGTRLTVV.

The V gene is TRBV25-1, the J gene TRBJ1-2, with 8 bases aligning to TRBD1. Germline V CDR1 and CDR2: MGHDK, SYGVNS. The J segment lost 7 bases and the V segment lost 5 bases, leaving 6 bases of the junction unmatched. The CDR3 runs 13 residues. The chain's CDR3 is CASSPGQVFGYTF. The DNA for the CDR3 is TGTGCCAGCAGTCCGGGACAGGTCTTTGGCTACACCTTC.

This clonotype was observed a handful of times. This chain joins TRBV18 and TRBJ2-5; D might be TRBD1 (6 bases). The J call may not be correct, given that the DNA end is closer to TRBJ2-7. The germline gives CDR1 KGHSH, CDR2 LQKENI. The CDR3 sequence is 12 residues long. This CDR3 is CASSPTGPEQYF. The CDR3 DNA follows: TGTGCCAGCTCACCAACAGGGCCCGAGCAGTACTTC.

V usage is TRBV20-1 and J usage is TRBJ2-5; 14 bases align to TRBD2. The J call may be faulty, since TRBJ2-1 better matches the DNA end. The CDR3 length is 14 residues. Germline V gene lookup returns CDR1 DFQATT and CDR2 SNEGSKA (reference sequence). The CDR3 is CSLRGTSGGHGQFF. In DNA form, the CDR3 reads TGCAGTCTCAGAGGGACTAGCGGGGGTCATGGGCAGTTCTTC.

This rearrangement joins TRBV2 to TRBJ2-5; D gene unclear. Deletions cut 4 bases from V and 3 bases from J, with 9 bases between. The germline V gene has CDR1 SNHLY and CDR2 FYNNEI. The CDR3 runs to 13 residues. The CDR3 sequence is CASSVGREETQYF. CDR3 DNA sequence: TGTGCCAGCAGTGTTGGCAGAGAAGAGACCCAGTACTTC.

This clonotype turned up a few times. The chain carries TRBV7-9 and TRBJ2-1, with TRBD1 identical over 10 bases. In germline, CDR1 is SEHNR, CDR2 FQNEAQ (reference sequence). The V and J ends lost 4 bases and 4 bases, in that order; junction bases with no gene match: 4. The CDR3 extends over 15 amino acids. The CDR3 sequence: CASSSDRGPYNEQFF. In DNA form, the CDR3 reads TGTGCCAGCAGCTCCGACAGGGGGCCTTACAATGAGCAGTTCTTC.

The table lists this clonotype with many counts. This chain uses TRBV7-3 with TRBJ2-3, with 10 nucleotides matching TRBD2. J lost 2 bases, V lost 5 bases, and 4 bases had no gene match. The germline gives CDR1 SGHTA, CDR2 FQGTGA. CDR3 length: 15 amino acids. As DNA, the CDR3 is TGTGCCAGCAGCCCCAGCGGGAGGGCCACAGATACGCAGTATTTT. Its protein is CASSPSGRATDTQYF.

The V call is TRBV11-2, the J call TRBJ1-1; D is unclear. V was clipped by 3 bases and J by 3 bases, with 14 bases between them. The CDR3 totals 15 residues. In germline, CDR1 is SGHAT, CDR2 FQNNGV. CDR3 nucleotides: TGTGCCAGCAGCTTGCCGATCTATTGGGACACTGAAGCTTTCTTT. This codes for CASSLPIYWDTEAFF.

V is TRBV7-6 and J is TRBJ2-7; a possible D gene is TRBD1 (6 bases). V was clipped by 3 bases and J by 4 bases, with 13 bases between them. The CDR3 consists of 14 residues. Germline V gene sequence: CDR1 SGHVS, CDR2 FNYEAQ. The CDR3 is CASSFGRGHYEQYF. CDR3 nucleotides: TGTGCCAGCAGCTTCGGCAGGGGTCATTACGAGCAGTACTTC.

The rearrangement uses TRBV6-2 or TRBV6-3 and TRBJ2-2, with 15 positions matching TRBD2. The J segment lost 5 bases and the V segment lost 6 bases, leaving 10 bases of the junction unmatched. This CDR3 region has 18 residues. Germline CDR1 reads MNHEY; CDR2 reads SVGEGT. CDR3 coding DNA: TGTGCCAGCAGCTCGTGGACTAGCGGGAGGGCCGGTACCGGGGAGCTGTTTTTT. Translating gives CASSSWTSGRAGTGELFF.

This clonotype has ten or more counts. The chain couples TRBV20-1 to TRBJ2-5; tentative D call: TRBD1 (5 bases). This CDR3 has 13 residues. The ends were cut back, 6 bases at V and 4 bases at J, with 15 bases in the middle. The V gene's germline CDR1 is DFQATT and CDR2 SNEGSKA (reference sequence). The CDR3 DNA reads as TGCAGTGCGGGAAATCTAAGGGGAGAGACCCAGTACTTC. Translating gives CSAGNLRGETQYF.